Listed below are T cell receptor beta chains from one sample, sequenced in a study of blood T cell repertoires in COVID-19. TCRdb's table, derived via immunoSEQ multiplex PCR, lists solely in-frame clones and lacks some. This sample has around 200,000 clones, with 70% to 90% found just once. The sample consisted of PBMCs or T cells enriched from blood (not recorded which). All receptors derive from a man aged 40-49 years who had recovered from COVID-19. Each CDR3 is given without its conserved first and last residue. The order of the fields is V gene, CDR3 length, J gene, CDR3 protein.

V: TRBV7-9; length: 9; J: TRBJ1-1; CDR3: ASNLYTEAF
V: TRBV4-2; length: 13; J: TRBJ1-1; CDR3: ASSQSWGRGTEAF
V: TRBV5-1; length: 14; J: TRBJ2-1; CDR3: ASSQRLASSYNEQF
V: TRBV7-2; length: 13; J: TRBJ2-5; CDR3: ASSKTGTLQETQY
V: TRBV7-9; length: 15; J: TRBJ2-5; CDR3: ASSPVGTSGIQETQY
V: TRBV19; length: 14; J: TRBJ1-3; CDR3: ASRLSRTGLRNTIY
V: TRBV7-9; length: 11; J: TRBJ1-1; CDR3: ASRSQGSTEAF
V: TRBV7-3; length: 13; J: TRBJ1-2; CDR3: ASSSGDRLRGGYT
V: TRBV2; length: 13; J: TRBJ1-6; CDR3: ASSEAPPNSSPLH
V: TRBV3-1/TRBV3-2; length: 12; J: TRBJ1-2; CDR3: ASSQKTVNYGYT
V: TRBV5-4; length: 11; J: TRBJ1-1; CDR3: ASSSSENTEAF
V: TRBV18; length: 14; J: TRBJ2-2; CDR3: ASSRQGEVASGELF
V: TRBV5-5; length: 13; J: TRBJ1-6; CDR3: ASSLADRIYSPLH
V: TRBV3-1/TRBV3-2; length: 11; J: TRBJ2-5; CDR3: ASSLHSQETQY
V: TRBV29-1; length: 12; J: TRBJ2-5; CDR3: SVPGQGALETQY
V: TRBV9; length: 14; J: TRBJ2-3; CDR3: ASSFTQSGSTDTQY